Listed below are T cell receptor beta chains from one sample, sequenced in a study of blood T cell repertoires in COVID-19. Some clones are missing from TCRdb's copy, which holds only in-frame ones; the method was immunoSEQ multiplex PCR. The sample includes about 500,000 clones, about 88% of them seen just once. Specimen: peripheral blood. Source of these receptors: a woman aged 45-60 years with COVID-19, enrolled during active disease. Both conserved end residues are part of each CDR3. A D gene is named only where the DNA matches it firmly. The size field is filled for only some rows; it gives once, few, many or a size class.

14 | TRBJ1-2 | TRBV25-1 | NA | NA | TGTGCCAGCAGTCTACAGGGTTCCGCCTATGGCTACACCTTC | CASSLQGSAYGYTF
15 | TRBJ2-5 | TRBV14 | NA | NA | TGTGCCAGCAGCCAAGGGGGCGCAGGTCTGGAGACCCAGTACTTC | CASSQGGAGLETQYF
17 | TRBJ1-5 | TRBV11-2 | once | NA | TGTGCCAGCAGCTTAGATAGACAGCTATATAGCAATCAGCCCCAGCATTTT | CASSLDRQLYSNQPQHF
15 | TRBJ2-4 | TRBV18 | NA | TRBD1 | TGTGCCAGCTCAGATGGACAGGGGTCGGTAGACATTCAGTACTTC | CASSDGQGSVDIQYF
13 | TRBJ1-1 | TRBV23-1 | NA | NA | TGCGCCACCCAATGGAACAGGGCCACTGAAGCTTTCTTT | CATQWNRATEAFF
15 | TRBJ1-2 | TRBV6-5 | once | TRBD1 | TGTGCCAGCAGTTCCTGGGCCATAGACAGGGAGGGCTACACCTTC | CASSSWAIDREGYTF
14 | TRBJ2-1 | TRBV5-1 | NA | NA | TGCGCCAGCAGCTTCCGACAGAGAAACAATGAGCAGTTCTTC | CASSFRQRNNEQFF
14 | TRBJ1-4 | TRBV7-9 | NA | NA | TGTGCCAGCAGTCGTAGCGTCGTTGAGCAAAAACTGTTTTTT | CASSRSVVEQKLFF
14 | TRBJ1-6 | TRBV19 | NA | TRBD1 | TGTGCCAGTAGTATAGCGCAGACAGGGACACCCCTCCACTTT | CASSIAQTGTPLHF
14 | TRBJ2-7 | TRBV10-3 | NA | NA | TGTGCCAGCCCACGGGTCCGGTTCGGCGGCGAGCAGTACTTC | CASPRVRFGGEQYF
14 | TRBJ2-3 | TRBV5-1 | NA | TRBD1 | TGCGCCAGCAGCTCGGGACAGCCCACAGATACGCAGTATTTT | CASSSGQPTDTQYF
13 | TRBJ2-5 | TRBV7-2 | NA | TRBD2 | TGTGCCAGCAGCCGGGTGGGGGGGGAGACCCAGTACTTC | CASSRVGGETQYF
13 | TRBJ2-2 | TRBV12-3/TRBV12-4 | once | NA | TGTGCCAGCAGCCCCGGGTTGGACGGGGAGCTGTTTTTT | CASSPGLDGELFF
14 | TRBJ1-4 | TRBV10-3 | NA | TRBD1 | TGTGCCATCAGTGAGTCACAGGGGAATGAAAAACTGTTTTTT | CAISESQGNEKLFF
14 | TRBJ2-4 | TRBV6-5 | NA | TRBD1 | TGTGCCAGCAGCCGAGGACAGGTAGAAAACATTCAGTACTTC | CASSRGQVENIQYF
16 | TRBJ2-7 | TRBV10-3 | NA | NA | TGTGCCATCAGGCCTAGTAGGGCAGGGAACGCCTACGAGCAGTACTTC | CAIRPSRAGNAYEQYF
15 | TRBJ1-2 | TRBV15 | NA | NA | TGTGCCACCAGCAGAGATCTATCGGGGTTCTATGGCTACACCTTC | CATSRDLSGFYGYTF
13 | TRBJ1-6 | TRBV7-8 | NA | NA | TGTGCCAGCAGCTTGTCTGAGTATTCACCCCTCCACTTT | CASSLSEYSPLHF
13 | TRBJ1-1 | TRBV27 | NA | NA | TGTGCCAGCAGGTTTGGAGGGGATACTGAAGCTTTCTTT | CASRFGGDTEAFF
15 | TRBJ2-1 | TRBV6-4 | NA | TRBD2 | TGTGCCAGCAGTGAGCTAGCGGGGGGGATCAATGAGCAGTTCTTC | CASSELAGGINEQFF
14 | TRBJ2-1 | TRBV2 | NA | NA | TGTGCCAGCTTTCAGGATAGCTCCTACAATGAGCAGTTCTTC | CASFQDSSYNEQFF
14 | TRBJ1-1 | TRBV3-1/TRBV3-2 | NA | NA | TGTGCCAGCAGCCAAGAAAGAGGGAACACTGAAGCTTTCTTT | CASSQERGNTEAFF
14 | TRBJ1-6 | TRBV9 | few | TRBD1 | TGTGCCAGCAGCGTACAAGACAGGGGTTCACCCCTCCACTTT | CASSVQDRGSPLHF
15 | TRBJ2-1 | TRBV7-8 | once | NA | TGTGCCAGCAGCAGTCCCGGCGGAAGGTACAATGAGCAGTTCTTC | CASSSPGGRYNEQFF
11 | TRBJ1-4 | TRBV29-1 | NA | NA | TGCAGCGTCCTCAGGGAAGGTAGACTGTTTTTT | CSVLREGRLFF
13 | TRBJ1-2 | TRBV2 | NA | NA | TGTGCCAGCTATACGGTACGGTATTACGGCTACACCTTC | CASYTVRYYGYTF
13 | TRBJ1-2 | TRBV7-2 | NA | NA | TGTGCCAGCAGCTTGGGCAGGGCTTATGGCTACACCTTC | CASSLGRAYGYTF
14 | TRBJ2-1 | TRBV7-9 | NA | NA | TGTGCCAGCAGCTCTACCCATGGGTGGGAGGAGCAGTTCTTC | CASSSTHGWEEQFF
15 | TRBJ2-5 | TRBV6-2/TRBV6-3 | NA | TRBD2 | TGTGCCAGCAGTCCGAGCGGGGGGGCCTCTGAGACCCAGTACTTC | CASSPSGGASETQYF
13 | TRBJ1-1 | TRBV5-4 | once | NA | TGTGCCAGCAGCTTGGCAGAGAACACTGAAGCTTTCTTT | CASSLAENTEAFF
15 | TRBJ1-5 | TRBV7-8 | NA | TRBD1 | TGTGCCAGCAGCTTAGGGACAGGGGGCAAGGGAGCCCAGCATTTT | CASSLGTGGKGAQHF
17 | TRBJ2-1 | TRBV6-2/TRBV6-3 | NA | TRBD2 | TGTGCCAGCAGCGGGACTAGCGGGGGAACACCATACAATGAGCAGTTCTTC | CASSGTSGGTPYNEQFF
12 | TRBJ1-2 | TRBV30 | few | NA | TGTGCCTGGAGAATATCCCCGGGTGGCTACACCTTC | CAWRISPGGYTF
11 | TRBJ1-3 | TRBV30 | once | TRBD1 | TGTGCCTTTTTACAGGGGGTTGTCATATATTTT | CAFLQGVVIYF
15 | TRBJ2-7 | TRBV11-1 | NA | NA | TGTGCCAGCAGCTTAGTAGGTGGGAGCTCCTACGAGCAGTACTTC | CASSLVGGSSYEQYF
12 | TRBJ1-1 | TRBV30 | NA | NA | TGTGCCTGGACTACCGACAGCACTGAAGCTTTCTTT | CAWTTDSTEAFF
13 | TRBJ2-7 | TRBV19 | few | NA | TGTGCCAGTAGTCTGGACAGTGGCTACGAGCAGTACTTC | CASSLDSGYEQYF
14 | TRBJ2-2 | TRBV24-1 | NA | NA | TGTGCCTCCCGGGGGGCTGTGAACACCGGGGAGCTGTTTTTT | CASRGAVNTGELFF
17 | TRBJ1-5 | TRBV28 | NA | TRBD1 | TGTGCCAGCAGTTCGGAGACAGGGGGCATTGGGGATCAGCCCCAGCATTTT | CASSSETGGIGDQPQHF
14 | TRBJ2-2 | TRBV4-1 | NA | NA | TGCGCCAGCAGCCCAACAGGGTTGGGCGGGGAGCTGTTTTTT | CASSPTGLGGELFF
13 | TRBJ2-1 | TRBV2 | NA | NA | TGTGCCAGCCGACGGGGGGCGGGGGCCCCCCAGTTCTTC | CASRRGAGAPQFF
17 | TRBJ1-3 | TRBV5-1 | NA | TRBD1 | TGCGCCAGCAGCTTGGCTGGGCCGACAGGGACGGGAAACACCATATATTTT | CASSLAGPTGTGNTIYF
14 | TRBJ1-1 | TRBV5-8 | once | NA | TGTGCCAGCAGCTCTCGGACGGGAACCACTGAAGCTTTCTTT | CASSSRTGTTEAFF
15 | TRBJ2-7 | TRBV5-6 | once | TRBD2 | TGTGCCAGCAGCTTGGGACTAGCGGGGGAGTACGAGCAGTACTTC | CASSLGLAGEYEQYF